The source of this TCR beta chain is a study of cytomegalovirus exposure and HLA in healthy donors. Primers for the PCR totalled 60 Vbeta and 13 Jbeta. Method: immunoSEQ multiplex PCR; TCRdb's copy keeps in-frame clones and lacks some. The repertoire holds about 140,000 clones, with 60% to 80% as singletons. This clone has only a few counts. V dropped 0 bases and J dropped 2 bases, with 16 bases sitting between them. The CDR3 has 17 residues. Per the germline V gene, CDR1 is LNHNV and CDR2 is YYDKDF (reference sequence). The gene calls are TRBV15 and TRBJ1-2, with D possibly matching TRBD1 (5 bases). The sample was PBMCs. This clonotype was obtained from a man between 18 and 29 years old in good health and CMV-seropositive. CDR3 coding DNA: TGTGCCACCAGCAGAGATCCTTTCGGGGGGTCCAACTATGGCTACACCTTC. Protein product: CATSRDPFGGSNYGYTF.